This T cell receptor beta chain was captured in a study of T cell repertoires in ileal Crohn's disease. General study findings and limits: High-frequency clones were more common in sorted CD8 than CD4 cells. Active smokers at surgery had more clonal expansions than non-smokers.

Produced via immunoSEQ multiplex PCR; TCRdb's table is partial and in-frame only. The top ten hold approximately 2% of the sample, which has about 62,000 clones, approximately 91% seen once. A remark on this clone: Its target is not known.

The CDR3 has 15 amino acids. The V end lost 0 bases, the J end lost 6 bases, and 12 bases lay between the germline ends. CDR1 WSHSY and CDR2 SAAADI come from the germline V gene. Noted time point: neoterminal ileum biopsy at postoperative endoscopy, about 6 months after surgery. Sequenced sample: ileal tissue. The source is an adult with Crohn's disease. The chain joins TRBV10-2 to TRBJ1-5; D is unresolved. CDR3 DNA sequence: TGCGCCAGCAGTGAGTCCCATTCCCTAAGTCAGCCCCAGCATTTT. Translating gives CASSESHSLSQPQHF.